The rows below give T cell receptor beta chains drawn from one sample of a study of vaccination effects on CD4 cells after COVID-19. Their specific antigens are unknown. Profiled with immunoSEQ multiplex PCR; TCRdb holds only in-frame clones, not every one. This table holds approximately 37,000 clones, about two thirds found once. The sequenced sample was CD4+ T cells from PBMCs cultured with a peptide pool, obtained before COVID-19 vaccination. The source is a human donor who had a prior SARS-CoV-2 infection. CDR3s include the opening cysteine and the closing phenylalanine or tryptophan. The D gene is left open where the match is weak. The size entry is marked missing in some rows and otherwise reads once, few, many or a size class.

DNA: TGTGCCAGCTCACCACCGTCGGTCCCCGGGGAGCTGTTTTTT; CDR3: CASSPPSVPGELFF; J: TRBJ2-2; V: TRBV18; size: NA; D: NA
DNA: TGTGCCACCGGGACTAGCGGGATGTATGAGCAGTTCTTC; CDR3: CATGTSGMYEQFF; J: TRBJ2-1; V: TRBV24-1; size: few; D: TRBD2
DNA: TGTGCCAGCAGCTTCCGAGGGGGCCAAGAGACCCAGTACTTC; CDR3: CASSFRGGQETQYF; J: TRBJ2-5; V: TRBV7-2; size: NA; D: NA
DNA: TGTGCCAGCAGCTCAAGAGCGGGAGCGGGCTACGAGCAGTACTTC; CDR3: CASSSRAGAGYEQYF; J: TRBJ2-7; V: TRBV7-2; size: NA; D: TRBD2
DNA: TGTGCCAGCAAGATACAGATGAACACTGAAGCTTTCTTT; CDR3: CASKIQMNTEAFF; J: TRBJ1-1; V: TRBV12-3/TRBV12-4; size: NA; D: NA
DNA: TGTGCCAGCAGTCTCCGGACAGGGGGCCGAGATGAGCAGTTCTTC; CDR3: CASSLRTGGRDEQFF; J: TRBJ2-1; V: TRBV2; size: few; D: TRBD1
DNA: TGTGCCAGCAGCTTAGTTAGCGGGGGAACAGATACGCAGTATTTT; CDR3: CASSLVSGGTDTQYF; J: TRBJ2-3; V: TRBV7-9; size: few; D: TRBD2
DNA: TGCGCCAGCAGCTTGGGCGGGGGGGCTGAAGCTTTCTTT; CDR3: CASSLGGGAEAFF; J: TRBJ1-1; V: TRBV5-1; size: NA; D: NA
DNA: TGCGCCAGCAGCTTGGAGGGAGCTAGCACAGATACGCAGTATTTT; CDR3: CASSLEGASTDTQYF; J: TRBJ2-3; V: TRBV5-1; size: NA; D: NA
DNA: TGCAGTGCTAGTGGGACTAGCGGGAGGGGCACAGATACGCAGTATTTT; CDR3: CSASGTSGRGTDTQYF; J: TRBJ2-3; V: TRBV20-1; size: few; D: TRBD2
DNA: TGTGCCAGCAGCAACATTGCCGGGACAGCATGGAACACTGAAGCTTTCTTT; CDR3: CASSNIAGTAWNTEAFF; J: TRBJ1-1; V: TRBV4-2; size: NA; D: TRBD1
DNA: TGTGCCAGCATGGAGGCAGGGGGCGGGGTACCCTACGAGCAGTACTTC; CDR3: CASMEAGGGVPYEQYF; J: TRBJ2-7; V: TRBV3-1/TRBV3-2; size: few; D: TRBD1
DNA: TGTGCCAGCAGTGGGGCTAGCGGGATATCTGGTGAGCAGTTCTTC; CDR3: CASSGASGISGEQFF; J: TRBJ2-1; V: TRBV2; size: NA; D: TRBD2
DNA: TGCAGCGTTGGGAGGGTTGGGAGGGGTGAAAAACTGTTTTTT; CDR3: CSVGRVGRGEKLFF; J: TRBJ1-4; V: TRBV29-1; size: NA; D: NA
DNA: TGTGCCAGTAGTTCCCCAGCGGGAGTCTACGAGCAGTACTTC; CDR3: CASSSPAGVYEQYF; J: TRBJ2-7; V: TRBV19; size: NA; D: TRBD2
DNA: TGTGCCAGCAGTGACCCTCGCTCGGGGACTGAGGCCCTCGGGGAGCTGTTTTTT; CDR3: CASSDPRSGTEALGELFF; J: TRBJ2-2; V: TRBV6-4; size: NA; D: NA
DNA: TGTGCCAGCAGCTTAGCGGGCGCAGGGGGCTACGAGCAGTACTTC; CDR3: CASSLAGAGGYEQYF; J: TRBJ2-7; V: TRBV7-6; size: NA; D: TRBD1
DNA: TGTGCTAGTGGTCCCCGATACGGGGAGCTGTTTTTT; CDR3: CASGPRYGELFF; J: TRBJ2-2; V: TRBV12-5; size: NA; D: NA
DNA: TGTGCCAGCTCACCACTGGAGGATTCACCCCTCCACTTT; CDR3: CASSPLEDSPLHF; J: TRBJ1-6; V: TRBV18; size: few; D: NA
DNA: TGTGCCAGCAGTGAATCTGGGTTTTTGGCCACTGAAGCTTTCTTT; CDR3: CASSESGFLATEAFF; J: TRBJ1-1; V: TRBV25-1; size: NA; D: NA
DNA: TGTGCCAGCAGCCAAGATTCCCATAACTATGGCTACACCTTC; CDR3: CASSQDSHNYGYTF; J: TRBJ1-2; V: TRBV3-1/TRBV3-2; size: few; D: NA
DNA: TGTGCCAGCAGCTTAGAACAGGGGGCCGAGACCCAGTACTTC; CDR3: CASSLEQGAETQYF; J: TRBJ2-5; V: TRBV11-3; size: NA; D: TRBD1
DNA: TGTGCCAGCAGTGAAATCGGGACTAGCGGGTCAGATACGCAGTATTTT; CDR3: CASSEIGTSGSDTQYF; J: TRBJ2-3; V: TRBV2; size: once; D: TRBD2
DNA: TGTGCCAGCAGGAGGGACAGCAATCAGCCCCAGCATTTT; CDR3: CASRRDSNQPQHF; J: TRBJ1-5; V: TRBV6-5; size: NA; D: NA
DNA: TGTGCCAGCAGCTTGGTGGTGACTCATAGCTCCTATAATTCACCCCTCCACTTT; CDR3: CASSLVVTHSSYNSPLHF; J: TRBJ1-6; V: TRBV5-8; size: NA; D: NA
DNA: TGTGCCAGCAGCAGAAGACAGGGGAACTATGGCTACACCTTC; CDR3: CASSRRQGNYGYTF; J: TRBJ1-2; V: TRBV5-4; size: NA; D: TRBD1
DNA: TGTGCCAGCAGCCGGACTAGCGGGAGCAACGAGCAGTACTTC; CDR3: CASSRTSGSNEQYF; J: TRBJ2-7; V: TRBV4-2; size: NA; D: TRBD2
DNA: TGTGCCAGCAGCCCTGCCAGTTTTGCGGGAGGGGAGACCCAGTACTTC; CDR3: CASSPASFAGGETQYF; J: TRBJ2-5; V: TRBV11-3; size: NA; D: TRBD2
DNA: TGTGCCAGCAGAGTCGGACTGTTTGGCTACGAGCAGTACTTC; CDR3: CASRVGLFGYEQYF; J: TRBJ2-7; V: TRBV6-6; size: NA; D: NA
DNA: TGTGCCAGTAGTATAGATTTGGTCTCCCAAGTCGGTCAGCCCCAGCATTTT; CDR3: CASSIDLVSQVGQPQHF; J: TRBJ1-5; V: TRBV19; size: NA; D: NA
DNA: TGTGCCAGCAGCTCGAGACTAGCAGGGGAGACCCAGTACTTC; CDR3: CASSSRLAGETQYF; J: TRBJ2-5; V: TRBV5-6; size: NA; D: TRBD2
DNA: TGCGCCAGCAGCTTGTTGATTCAGGGGAACAATGAGCAGTTCTTC; CDR3: CASSLLIQGNNEQFF; J: TRBJ2-1; V: TRBV5-1; size: NA; D: NA
DNA: TGCGCCAGCAGCTTGGGCGGGGGCGCTTCATCCTACGAGCAGTACTTC; CDR3: CASSLGGGASSYEQYF; J: TRBJ2-7; V: TRBV5-1; size: NA; D: NA
DNA: TGTGCCAGCAGCGCGGGGGCGGGAGGGCACGGGGAGCTGTTTTTT; CDR3: CASSAGAGGHGELFF; J: TRBJ2-2; V: TRBV7-3; size: NA; D: TRBD2
DNA: TGTGCCAGCAGCTTCGGACAGGGGGGGGTGGAGACCCAGTACTTC; CDR3: CASSFGQGGVETQYF; J: TRBJ2-5; V: TRBV5-4; size: NA; D: TRBD1
DNA: TGCGCCAGCAGTGAAGATTCTTACGCGCTAGCGGGAGATGGGGCCAACGTCCTGACTTTC; CDR3: CASSEDSYALAGDGANVLTF; J: TRBJ2-6; V: TRBV10-1; size: NA; D: TRBD2
DNA: TGTGCCAGCAGTTTGAGGGCCGGGGAGCTGTTTTTT; CDR3: CASSLRAGELFF; J: TRBJ2-2; V: TRBV12-3/TRBV12-4; size: NA; D: NA
DNA: TGCAGCGCTTCTAGCGGGAACTACAATGAGCAGTTCTTC; CDR3: CSASSGNYNEQFF; J: TRBJ2-1; V: TRBV29-1; size: NA; D: TRBD2
DNA: TGTGCCAGCAGTGAAGAGGGATTAGGTGGCTACACCTTC; CDR3: CASSEEGLGGYTF; J: TRBJ1-2; V: TRBV2; size: NA; D: NA
DNA: TGTGCCAGCAGCGTAGATCTGGCGGCCAATGAGCAGTTCTTC; CDR3: CASSVDLAANEQFF; J: TRBJ2-1; V: TRBV9; size: once; D: NA
DNA: TGTGCCAGCAGCCCCCGACTAGCACCGTTGGAAAACATTCAGTACTTC; CDR3: CASSPRLAPLENIQYF; J: TRBJ2-4; V: TRBV9; size: NA; D: TRBD2
DNA: TGTGCCAGCAGCTTAGATAGCGGGAGGGCCGAGCAGTACTTC; CDR3: CASSLDSGRAEQYF; J: TRBJ2-7; V: TRBV11-2; size: NA; D: TRBD2
DNA: TGTGCCAGCAGCCAACCTCATGTTGCCTATGGCTACACCTTC; CDR3: CASSQPHVAYGYTF; J: TRBJ1-2; V: TRBV5-4; size: few; D: NA
DNA: TGTGCCAGCAGCCCCAGGGGGTCCGGGGAGCTGTTTTTT; CDR3: CASSPRGSGELFF; J: TRBJ2-2; V: TRBV3-1/TRBV3-2; size: NA; D: TRBD1
DNA: TGTGCCAGCAGCGTCCTTGAGGCGCCGCCCTTGCTTGGGAACTATGGCTACACCTTC; CDR3: CASSVLEAPPLLGNYGYTF; J: TRBJ1-2; V: TRBV9; size: once; D: NA
DNA: TGTGCCAGCAGCCAGAGGGTTGGAAACACCATATATTTT; CDR3: CASSQRVGNTIYF; J: TRBJ1-3; V: TRBV3-1/TRBV3-2; size: NA; D: NA
DNA: TGCGCCAGCAGCCACGTCACCCTCCGGGACAGGGCCACTGAAGCTTTCTTT; CDR3: CASSHVTLRDRATEAFF; J: TRBJ1-1; V: TRBV4-3; size: NA; D: TRBD1
DNA: TGTGCCAGCAGCCCCCGAGCGGGAATCACCGGGGAGCTGTTTTTT; CDR3: CASSPRAGITGELFF; J: TRBJ2-2; V: TRBV7-9; size: NA; D: TRBD2
DNA: TGTGCTAGCAGCTCGACTAGCGGGAAAGGGGATACGCAGTATTTT; CDR3: CASSSTSGKGDTQYF; J: TRBJ2-3; V: TRBV7-7; size: NA; D: TRBD2
DNA: TGTGCCACCAGTGATGCGGGACTTAGTGCAGATACGCAGTATTTT; CDR3: CATSDAGLSADTQYF; J: TRBJ2-3; V: TRBV24-1; size: NA; D: NA
DNA: TGTGCCAGTAGTGTCGCTCTTTTCAGGAACACTGAAGCTTTCTTT; CDR3: CASSVALFRNTEAFF; J: TRBJ1-1; V: TRBV19; size: once; D: NA
DNA: TGTGCCAGCAGCTTGGTGTACAGCCTTACCTCTAGCACAGATACGCAGTATTTT; CDR3: CASSLVYSLTSSTDTQYF; J: TRBJ2-3; V: TRBV5-8; size: NA; D: NA
DNA: TGTGCCAGCAGCTTAGCGGCAGAAGAGACCCAGTACTTC; CDR3: CASSLAAEETQYF; J: TRBJ2-5; V: TRBV7-9; size: NA; D: NA
DNA: TGTGCCAGCAGCTTAGGGACTAACACCGGGGAGCTGTTTTTT; CDR3: CASSLGTNTGELFF; J: TRBJ2-2; V: TRBV7-9; size: few; D: NA
DNA: TGTGCCAGCAGCCCCGCCTCAGCGAGCACAGATACGCAGTATTTT; CDR3: CASSPASASTDTQYF; J: TRBJ2-3; V: TRBV5-4; size: NA; D: NA
DNA: TGTGCCAGCAGTTTAAGGGGCCGGGAGCTGTTTTTT; CDR3: CASSLRGRELFF; J: TRBJ2-2; V: TRBV6-2/TRBV6-3; size: few; D: NA
DNA: TGTGCCAGCAGTGATTTCCAGCTCTACGAGCAGTACTTC; CDR3: CASSDFQLYEQYF; J: TRBJ2-7; V: TRBV2; size: few; D: NA